Below, 22 T cell receptor beta chains from the same sample are listed, as sequenced in a study of blood T cell repertoires in COVID-19 (dated by TCRdb to about 2020). Library preparation used the immunoSEQ multiplex PCR assay. This is the immuneACCESS table as TCRdb keeps it, with only in-frame sequences that have V and J called. A part of the clones is gone; compared with another copy, unresolved V genes explain less than half, and the rest is unexplained. In this sample the table shows about 220,000 clones, about 81% of which occur a single time. The leading ten clones occupy over 7% of the sample. Sequenced: peripheral blood. These receptors were taken from a woman of 80 years or more with COVID-19, enrolled during active disease.

This CDR3 is CASSQGLAGGYYAQQYF. The DNA of the CDR3 is TGCGCCAGCAGCCAAGGTCTAGCGGGAGGGTACTACGCTCAGCAGTACTTC. The genes are TRBV4-1 and TRBJ2-7; 12 nucleotides align to TRBD2. The CDR3 totals 17 residues. V lost 1 base to trimming and J lost 8 bases; unmatched junction nucleotides: 12. Germline V gene lookup returns CDR1 MGHRA and CDR2 YSYEKL.

V is TRBV7-2 and J is TRBJ1-2; a weak D match, TRBD1 (5 bases). From germline, CDR1 is SGHTA and CDR2 FQGNSA. Trimming removed 3 bases from V and 0 bases from J, with 14 bases in between. This CDR3 is 16 amino acids long. CDR3 sequence reads: CASSLSTASPNYGYTF. The CDR3 nucleotides read TGTGCCAGCAGCTTGTCGACAGCTTCCCCTAACTATGGCTACACCTTC.

The gene calls are TRBV9 and TRBJ1-3; D might be TRBD1 (5 bases). CDR1 and CDR2 from the germline V gene are SGDLS and YYNGEE. This CDR3 is built from 14 residues. Trimming removed 0 bases at V and 4 bases at J, with 8 bases between. The CDR3 nucleotides are TGTGCCAGCAGCGTAGCAGGGCGAGGAAACACCATATATTTT. Protein product: CASSVAGRGNTIYF.

This sequence joins TRBV2 and TRBJ1-5; 10 bases match TRBD1. Trimming at V came to 6 bases and at J to 7 bases, leaving 9 bases not matched to a gene. The CDR3 loop spans 15 amino acids. Germline loops: CDR1 SNHLY, CDR2 FYNNEI. The CDR3 DNA reads TGTGCCAGCAGGTCGGGACAGGGGAGTCGACAGCCCCAGCATTTT. It specifies CASRSGQGSRQPQHF.

Worth noting for this clone: The conserved closing phenylalanine or tryptophan is absent in this CDR3, likely reflecting a read error. The chain carries TRBV6-6 and TRBJ1-1; TRBD1 is a possible D gene (5 bases). The CDR3 length is 13 residues. Germline CDR1 MNHNY, CDR2 SVGAGI (reference sequence). V was cut by 0 bases and J by 11 bases, with 13 bases left in between. CDR3 protein: CASSYSAGDAAFL. The CDR3 nucleotides read TGTGCCAGCAGTTACTCGGCGGGGGACGCCGCTTTCCTT.

This clone has a handful of counts. The rearrangement links TRBV11-3 to TRBJ2-5, with 11 bases matching TRBD2. The CDR3 loop spans 16 amino acids. Germline loops: CDR1 SGHNT, CDR2 YENEEA. With 5 bases clipped from V and 4 bases from J, the junction kept 9 bases outside the gene matches. The CDR3 protein is CASSHRLAGFGETQYF. CDR3 bases: TGTGCCAGCAGCCATAGACTAGCGGGGTTTGGAGAGACCCAGTACTTC.

The chain couples TRBV18 to TRBJ2-7, with 8 bases matching TRBD1. CDR1 and CDR2 from the germline V gene are KGHSH and LQKENI. V lost 4 bases and J lost 7; bases outside the gene matches: 6. The CDR3 covers 13 residues. CDR3 residues: CASSQRRDREQYF. Here the CDR3 DNA reads TGTGCCAGCTCACAACGCCGGGACAGGGAGCAGTACTTC. Variable domain in full (rest from reference TRBV18 and TRBJ2-7): NAGVMQNPRHLVRRRGQEARLRCSPMKGHSHVYWYRQLPEEGLKFMVYLQKENIIDESGMPKERFSAEFPKEGPSILRIQQVVRGDSAAYFCASSQRRDREQYFGPGTRLTVT.

The CDR3 protein is CASSITSSKETQYF. Here the CDR3 DNA reads TGTGCCAGTAGTATAACTAGTTCCAAAGAGACCCAGTACTTC. This chain joins TRBV19 and TRBJ2-5; maybe TRBD2 (5 bases). This CDR3 is 14 amino acids long. Trimming took 2 bases from V and 3 from J, leaving 10 bases between them. Germline CDR1 LNHDA, CDR2 SQIVND (reference sequence).

The chain is built from TRBV30 and TRBJ2-7; the match to TRBD1 covers 8 bases. This CDR3 has 16 residues. Germline V gene data show CDR1 as GTSNPN and CDR2 as SVGIG (reference sequence). V lost 3 bases, J lost 0 bases, and 10 bases stayed unmatched. The CDR3 sequence: CAWSLGTGTRSYEQYF. In nucleotides, the CDR3 is TGTGCCTGGAGCCTCGGGACAGGAACCCGCTCCTACGAGCAGTACTTC. Full variable domain (remainder filled in from reference TRBV30 and TRBJ2-7): SQTIHQWPATLVQPVGSPLSLECTVEGTSNPNLYWYRQAAGRGLQLLFYSVGIGQISSEVPQNLSASRPQDRQFILSSKKLLLSDSGFYLCAWSLGTGTRSYEQYFGPGTRLTVT.

This clone was counted between two and nine times. The chain combines TRBV27 with TRBJ1-5; no definite D call. Germline values: CDR1 MNHEY, CDR2 SMNVEV (reference sequence). The CDR3 spans 13 residues. V shed 3 bases and J shed 4 bases, with 7 bases lying between them. The DNA for the CDR3 is TGTGCCAGCAGTTTTGTCGGGAATCAGCCCCAGCATTTT. It yields the protein CASSFVGNQPQHF.

This clone was detected a few times. The CDR3 nucleotides read TGTGCCAGTAGTATTTTTCGGCCCCCGGGGGACACTGAAGCTTTCTTT. Protein product: CASSIFRPPGDTEAFF. The chain recombines TRBV19 with TRBJ1-1, with TRBD1 as a possible D gene (5 bases). The V gene's germline CDR1 is LNHDA and CDR2 SQIVND (reference sequence). The CDR3 has 16 residues. V was clipped by 3 bases and J by 3 bases, with 17 bases between them.

The rearrangement joins TRBV19 to TRBJ1-5; D might be TRBD1 (6 bases). V was shortened by 6 bases and J by 0 bases, with 12 bases between the two germline ends. In germline, CDR1 is LNHDA, CDR2 SQIVND (reference sequence). The CDR3 loop spans 15 amino acids. The CDR3 protein is CASRGGANSNQPQHF. The CDR3, as DNA: TGTGCCAGTAGGGGGGGGGCTAATAGCAATCAGCCCCAGCATTTT.

The rearrangement uses TRBV5-1 and TRBJ1-2; tentative D call: TRBD1 (5 bases). Trimming left V 0 bases short and J 7 bases short, with 7 bases between. The CDR3 covers 12 residues. Looked up from germline, CDR1 is SGHRS and CDR2 is YFSETQ. The CDR3 DNA reads as TGCGCCAGCAGCTTGGGTAGGGGTGGCTACACCTTC. Translation gives CASSLGRGGYTF.

This chain joins TRBV6-5 and TRBJ1-2; TRBD1 aligns across 8 bases. Germline V gene lookup returns CDR1 MNHEY and CDR2 SVGAGI. V gave up 3 bases and J gave up 3 bases; unmatched junction bases: 3. The CDR3 spans 14 residues. The CDR3 region has the DNA TGTGCCAGCAGTTATTTGGGACAGGACTATGGCTACACCTTC. Encoded protein: CASSYLGQDYGYTF.

CDR3 in amino acids: CAWNGFSGNTIYF. CDR3 DNA: TGTGCCTGGAACGGGTTCTCTGGAAACACCATATATTTT. This chain links TRBV30 with TRBJ1-3; D uncertain. This CDR3 has 13 amino acids. The V and J ends lost 4 bases and 0 bases respectively, with 7 bases between them. Germline V CDR1 and CDR2: GTSNPN, SVGIG (reference sequence).

This chain connects TRBV5-1 to TRBJ2-3; 12 positions agree with TRBD2. V shed 4 bases, J shed 5 bases, and the junction held 2 bases outside the gene matches. The length of the CDR3 is 14 residues. Germline lookup yields CDR1 SGHRS and CDR2 YFSETQ. The DNA of the CDR3 is TGCGCCAGCAGCCTGGGACTAGCGGGAGATACGCAGTATTTT. Its protein product is CASSLGLAGDTQYF.

V gene TRBV7-3 combines with J gene TRBJ2-1; 9 nucleotides align to TRBD1. V shed 5 bases, J shed 0 bases, and the junction held 5 bases outside the gene matches. CDR1 and CDR2 (germline): SGHTA, FQGTGA. This CDR3 spans 16 amino acids. CDR3 residues: CASSRTGGSSYNEQFF. For the CDR3, the DNA is TGTGCCAGCAGCCGAACAGGGGGCAGCTCCTACAATGAGCAGTTCTTC. Supplemented by reference TRBV7-3 and TRBJ2-1, the full variable domain reads GAGVSQTPSNKVTEKGKYVELRCDPISGHTALYWYRQSLGQGPEFLIYFQGTGAADDSGLPNDRFFAVRPEGSVSTLKIQRTERGDSAVYLCASSRTGGSSYNEQFFGPGTRLTVL.

V and J are TRBV15 and TRBJ1-5, with D unclear. Trimming pared 0 bases from V and 2 bases from J, leaving 5 bases between. CDR1 LNHNV and CDR2 YYDKDF come from the germline V gene (reference sequence). The length of the CDR3 is 14 residues. The CDR3 nucleotides read TGTGCCACCAGCAGAGACATTGGCAATCAGCCCCAGCATTTT. This translates into CATSRDIGNQPQHF.

V and J are TRBV28 and TRBJ2-7; possible D gene TRBD2, 7 bases. This CDR3 is built from 15 residues. Trimming removed 0 bases at V and 5 bases at J, with 14 bases between. Per germline, CDR1 MDHEN and CDR2 SYDVKM. CDR3 DNA sequence: TGTGCCAGCAGTTTATGGGGGCGCGGGGGCCACGAGCAGTACTTC. The encoded protein is CASSLWGRGGHEQYF.

This clone came up a few times. The chain is built from TRBV30 and TRBJ1-6, with D tentatively TRBD1 (5 bases). Trimming cost V 4 bases and J 10 bases, with 11 bases left between them. The CDR3 extends over 12 amino acids. Per germline, CDR1 GTSNPN and CDR2 SVGIG (reference sequence). For the CDR3, the DNA is TGTGCCTGGATTGAAGGGGAATCACCCCTCCACTTT. This translates into CAWIEGESPLHF.

The rearrangement uses TRBV10-3 and TRBJ1-1; 8 bases align to TRBD1. The CDR3 totals 15 residues. Germline V gives CDR1 ENHRY, CDR2 SYGVKD. J gave up 1 base and V 4 bases, and 5 bases lay outside the gene matches. CDR3 bases: TGTGCCATCAGTGTCCAGGGGGCGGGGAACACTGAAGCTTTCTTT. Its protein product is CAISVQGAGNTEAFF.

This clone appeared a few times. V is TRBV18 and J is TRBJ2-1; D may be TRBD2 (5 bases). This CDR3 has 15 residues. CDR1 and CDR2 from the germline V gene are KGHSH and LQKENI. V dropped 3 bases and J dropped 0 bases, with 9 bases sitting between them. Written as DNA, the CDR3 is TGTGCCAGCTCACCGGGAGCGAGCTCCTACAATGAGCAGTTCTTC. As protein: CASSPGASSYNEQFF.